This TCR beta chain derives from a study of blood T cell repertoires in COVID-19. Study details: The United States, Italy and Spain provided the acute and convalescent COVID-19 samples. Sample material is recorded as cDNA or gDNA derived from T cells, B-cell-depleted T cells, or PBMCs.

This CDR3 has 14 amino acids. Germline CDR1 and CDR2: SGHRS and YFSETQ. Losses at the gene ends were 4 bases for V and 1 base for J; bases not matched to a gene: 4. The authors' processing: Estimation of nucleated cell counts was performed using reference gene primer amplification. Profiled with immunoSEQ multiplex PCR; TCRdb holds only in-frame clones, not every one. V, J and clone size reflect that table, while D and trimming were determined from the DNA. The sample includes about 81,000 clones, nearly 90% seen only once; the top ten take 6% to 8%. In its sample, this clone was seen once. The gene calls are TRBV5-1 and TRBJ2-5; 7 bases agree with TRBD1. This TCR was sampled from a man in his sixties or seventies with acute or convalescent COVID-19. Material: peripheral blood. CDR3 bases: TGCGCCAGCAGCCTGGGACAGAGCCAAGAGACCCAGTACTTC. Amino acid sequence: CASSLGQSQETQYF.